This TCR beta chain comes out of a study of blood T cell repertoires in COVID-19. The CDR3 has 14 residues. Looked up from germline, CDR1 is KGHDR and CDR2 is SFDVKD. Trimming stripped 4 bases from V and 0 bases from J, with 5 bases between. The data were produced by immunoSEQ multiplex PCR, yet TCRdb's version contains in-frame clones alone and is incomplete. The table lists approximately 150,000 clones, approximately 73% of them singletons, with 4.2% in the top ten. The specimen was peripheral blood. The chain uses TRBV24-1 and TRBJ2-2; D not certain. This sequence originates from a man aged 60 to 75 with acute or convalescent COVID-19. DNA of the CDR3: TGTGCCACCAGTGACGTCGCGAACACCGGGGAGCTGTTTTTT. Its translation: CATSDVANTGELFF.